This passage covers 11 T cell receptor beta chains from one sample sequenced in a study of T cell responses to AZD1222 COVID-19 vaccine. Assay: immunoSEQ multiplex PCR; the TCRdb copy retains only in-frame clones and omits some. The top ten clones hold around 20% of a sample with tens of thousands of clones, around 87% of them seen once. Sequences were derived from peripheral blood, sampled 28 days after the second AZD1222 dose. The receptors here all came from an adult who received the AZD1222 COVID-19 vaccine.

The chain couples TRBV3-1 (or the pseudogene TRBV3-2) to TRBJ1-6; D is unclear. V was cut by 1 base and J by 8 bases, with 9 bases left in between. Germline V gives CDR1 LGHDT, CDR2 YNNKEL (reference sequence). This CDR3 comprises 14 residues. The CDR3 here is CASSQGGFDSPLHF. The CDR3 DNA sequence: TGTGCCAGCAGCCAAGGCGGTTTCGATTCACCCCTCCACTTT.

This chain links TRBV7-9 with TRBJ2-4; the D call may be TRBD1 or TRBD2 (5 bases each). Between the trimmed V and J ends, which lost 2 bases and 1 base, there was a span of 6 bases. Germline assignment: CDR1 SEHNR and CDR2 FQNEAQ (reference sequence). The CDR3 spans 14 residues. The CDR3, as DNA: TGTGCCAGCAGCTTATGGGGGGCCAAAAACATTCAGTACTTC. Translated, it gives CASSLWGAKNIQYF.

V and J are TRBV7-2 and TRBJ1-1; D call uncertain. Trimming took 2 bases from V and 1 from J, leaving 14 bases between them. This CDR3 is built from 16 residues. The germline CDR1 and CDR2 sequences are SGHTA and FQGNSA. CDR3 DNA sequence: TGTGCCAGCAGCTTATCGGTTACCTCTCGGAACACTGAAGCTTTCTTT. Translating it yields CASSLSVTSRNTEAFF.

The V gene is TRBV2, the J gene TRBJ2-7, with 10 bases lining up with TRBD1. The CDR3 is 14 residues long. Germline loops: CDR1 SNHLY, CDR2 FYNNEI. The ends lost 3 bases at V and 5 bases at J; junction bases unmatched: 4. This chain's CDR3 is CASSEGQGTNEQYF. DNA for the CDR3: TGTGCCAGCAGTGAGGGACAGGGGACTAACGAGCAGTACTTC.

The rearrangement uses TRBV9 and TRBJ2-7, with 7 bases that match TRBD1. V shed 0 bases and J 3 bases; nucleotides not matched to a gene: 6. This CDR3 has 15 residues. Germline V CDR1 and CDR2: SGDLS, YYNGEE. The CDR3 DNA is TGTGCCAGCAGCGTAGGGGCAGGGGGTAACTACGAGCAGTACTTC. Protein sequence: CASSVGAGGNYEQYF.

V gene TRBV4-3 combines with J gene TRBJ2-5, with D tentatively TRBD1 (5 bases). V was cut by 1 base and J by 3 bases, with 9 bases left in between. CDR1 is LGHNA, CDR2 YSLEER, per germline. The CDR3 contains 14 residues. The DNA for the CDR3 is TGCGCCAGCAGCCAAGTAGGGGCCGAAGAGACCCAGTACTTC. Translated, it gives CASSQVGAEETQYF.

The J gene is TRBJ1-4, the V gene TRBV12-5; a possible D gene is TRBD1 (6 bases). Trimming removed 5 bases from V and 7 bases from J, with 11 bases in between. CDR1 is LGHNT and CDR2 is FRNRAP in the germline V gene. The CDR3 contains 13 residues. The CDR3 sequence: CASGQGQFEKLFF. The CDR3 DNA sequence: TGTGCTAGTGGTCAAGGACAGTTTGAAAAACTGTTTTTT.

This chain connects TRBV14 to TRBJ1-1; no reliable D call. The V and J ends lost 0 bases and 0 bases respectively, with 11 bases between them. CDR3 size: 16 residues. Germline CDR1 reads SGHDN; CDR2 reads FVKESK. CDR3 sequence reads: CASSQEALRLNTEAFF. The CDR3 DNA is TGTGCCAGCAGCCAAGAGGCACTCCGCTTGAACACTGAAGCTTTCTTT.

V gene TRBV5-1 combines with J gene TRBJ2-2; 9 bases are a match to TRBD2. With V trimmed by 10 bases and J by 3 bases, 7 bases remained unmatched. Germline loops: CDR1 SGHRS, CDR2 YFSETQ. The CDR3 contains 14 residues. CDR3 sequence reads: CAGRLAEDTGELFF. CDR3 in DNA: TGCGCCGGAAGACTAGCGGAAGACACCGGGGAGCTGTTTTTT.

The CDR3 DNA follows: TGTGCCTGGACCCGAGGAGGGGGTGAAAAACTGTTTTTT. This sequence encodes CAWTRGGGEKLFF. The V call is TRBV30, the J call TRBJ1-4, with TRBD1 as a possible D gene (6 bases). The CDR3 has 13 residues. Between the trimmed V and J ends, which lost 4 bases and 7 bases, there was a span of 13 bases. Germline values: CDR1 GTSNPN, CDR2 SVGIG (reference sequence).

The chain is built from TRBV18 and TRBJ2-5; 10 nucleotides align to TRBD1. J gave up 2 bases and V 5 bases, and 5 bases lay outside the gene matches. CDR3 length equals 15 residues. Germline CDR1 reads KGHSH; CDR2 reads LQKENI. The CDR3: CASSRGQGVQETQYF. CDR3 bases: TGTGCCAGCTCAAGAGGACAGGGGGTTCAAGAGACCCAGTACTTC.